This TCR beta chain was captured in a study of control samples from healthy donors and cancer patients. The protocol was immunoSEQ multiplex PCR, while the TCRdb copy is restricted to in-frame clones and leaves out a portion. The table includes tens of thousands of clones, roughly nine tenths detected once. The V gene lost 8 bases and the J gene lost 8 bases, with 21 bases spanning the gap. This CDR3 is built from 15 residues. Germline CDR1 MDHEN, CDR2 SYDVKM. The chain links TRBV28 to TRBJ1-4, with D possibly being TRBD1 (6 bases). Input material: PBMCs. The clonotype originates from a man aged 60 to 75 with colorectal cancer. The CDR3 loop is CASHPAGGAVEKLFF. The CDR3 region has the DNA TGTGCCAGCCATCCCGCGGGGGGGGCTGTCGAAAAACTGTTTTTT.